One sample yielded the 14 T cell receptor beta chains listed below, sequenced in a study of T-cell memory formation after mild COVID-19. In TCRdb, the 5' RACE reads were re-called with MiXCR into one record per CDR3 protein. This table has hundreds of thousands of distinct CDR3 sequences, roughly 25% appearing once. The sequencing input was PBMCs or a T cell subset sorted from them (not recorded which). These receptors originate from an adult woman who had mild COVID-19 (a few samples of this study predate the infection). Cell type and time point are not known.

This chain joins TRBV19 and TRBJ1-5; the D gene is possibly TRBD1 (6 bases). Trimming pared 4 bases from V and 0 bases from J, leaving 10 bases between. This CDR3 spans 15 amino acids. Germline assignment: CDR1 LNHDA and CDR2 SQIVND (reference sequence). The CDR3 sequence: CASSSGQTSNQPQHF. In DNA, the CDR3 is TGTGCCAGTAGTAGCGGACAGACTAGCAATCAGCCCCAGCATTTT.

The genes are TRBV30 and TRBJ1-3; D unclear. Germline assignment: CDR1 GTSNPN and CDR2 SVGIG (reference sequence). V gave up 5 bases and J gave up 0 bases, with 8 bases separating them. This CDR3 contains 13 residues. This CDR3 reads CAWGSYSGNTIYF. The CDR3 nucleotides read TGTGCCTGGGGGTCGTACTCTGGAAACACCATATATTTT. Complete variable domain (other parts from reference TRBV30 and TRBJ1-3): SQTIHQWPATLVQPVGSPLSLECTVEGTSNPNLYWYRQAAGRGLQLLFYSVGIGQISSEVPQNLSASRPQDRQFILSSKKLLLSDSGFYLCAWGSYSGNTIYFGEGSWLTVV.

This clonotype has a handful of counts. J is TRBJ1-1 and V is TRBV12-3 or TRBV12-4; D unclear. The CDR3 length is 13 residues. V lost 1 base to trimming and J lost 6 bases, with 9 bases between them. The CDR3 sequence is CASSLGGSAEAFF. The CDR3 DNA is TGTGCCAGCAGTTTAGGGGGAAGCGCTGAAGCTTTCTTT.

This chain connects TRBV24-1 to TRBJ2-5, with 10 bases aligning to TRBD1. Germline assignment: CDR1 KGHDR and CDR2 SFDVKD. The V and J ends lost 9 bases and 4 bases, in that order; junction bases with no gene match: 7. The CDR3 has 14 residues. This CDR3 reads CATADWTGGETQYF. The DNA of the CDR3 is TGTGCCACCGCCGACTGGACAGGGGGAGAGACCCAGTACTTC.

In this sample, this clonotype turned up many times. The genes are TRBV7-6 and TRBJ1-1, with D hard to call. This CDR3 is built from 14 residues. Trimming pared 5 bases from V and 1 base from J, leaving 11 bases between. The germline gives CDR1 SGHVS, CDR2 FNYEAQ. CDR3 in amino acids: CASSPHPGNTEAFF. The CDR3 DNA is TGTGCCAGCAGCCCACACCCGGGGAACACTGAAGCTTTCTTT.

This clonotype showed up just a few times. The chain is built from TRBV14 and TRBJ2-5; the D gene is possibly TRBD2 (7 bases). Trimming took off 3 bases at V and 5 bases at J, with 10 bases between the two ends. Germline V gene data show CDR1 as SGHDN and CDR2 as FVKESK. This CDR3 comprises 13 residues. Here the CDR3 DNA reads TGTGCCAGCAGCCACGGGGGGCCGGAGACCCAGTACTTC. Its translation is CASSHGGPETQYF.

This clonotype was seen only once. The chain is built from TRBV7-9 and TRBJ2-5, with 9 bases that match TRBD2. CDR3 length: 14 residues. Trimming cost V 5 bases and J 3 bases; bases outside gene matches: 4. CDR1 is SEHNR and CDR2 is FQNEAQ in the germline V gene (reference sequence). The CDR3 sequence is CASSIGGREETQYF. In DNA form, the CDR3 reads TGTGCCAGCAGCATCGGCGGGAGGGAAGAGACCCAGTACTTC.

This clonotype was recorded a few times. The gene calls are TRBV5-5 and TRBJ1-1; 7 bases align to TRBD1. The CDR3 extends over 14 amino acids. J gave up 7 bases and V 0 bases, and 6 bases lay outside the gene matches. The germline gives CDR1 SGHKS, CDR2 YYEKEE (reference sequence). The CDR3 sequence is CASSLAWRDSEAFF. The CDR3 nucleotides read TGTGCCAGCAGCTTGGCCTGGCGGGACAGTGAAGCTTTCTTT.

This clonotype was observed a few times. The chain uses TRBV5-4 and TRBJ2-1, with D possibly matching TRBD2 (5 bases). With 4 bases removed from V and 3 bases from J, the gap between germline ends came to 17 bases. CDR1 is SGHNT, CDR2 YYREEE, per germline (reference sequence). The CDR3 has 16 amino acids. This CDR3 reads CASSPGRTVDYNEQFF. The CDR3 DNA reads TGTGCCAGCAGCCCGGGAAGGACGGTCGACTACAATGAGCAGTTCTTC.

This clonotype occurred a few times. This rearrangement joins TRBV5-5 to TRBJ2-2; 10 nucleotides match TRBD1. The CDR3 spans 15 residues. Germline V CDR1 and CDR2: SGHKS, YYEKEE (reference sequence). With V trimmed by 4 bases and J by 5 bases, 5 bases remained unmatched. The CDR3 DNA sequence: TGTGCCAGCAGCCGGAGGACAGGGGGGACCGGGGAGCTGTTTTTT. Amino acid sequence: CASSRRTGGTGELFF.

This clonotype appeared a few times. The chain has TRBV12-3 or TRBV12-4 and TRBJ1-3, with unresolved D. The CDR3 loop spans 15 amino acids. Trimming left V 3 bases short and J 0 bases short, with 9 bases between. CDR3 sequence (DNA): TGTGCCAGCAGTTTGCGGGGTGTCTCTGGAAACACCATATATTTT. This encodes CASSLRGVSGNTIYF.

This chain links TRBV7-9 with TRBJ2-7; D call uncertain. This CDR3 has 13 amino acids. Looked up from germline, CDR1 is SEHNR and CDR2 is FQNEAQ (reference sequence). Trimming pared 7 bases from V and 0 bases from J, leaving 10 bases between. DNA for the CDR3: TGTGCCAGCAACGAGGTTAGCTCCTACGAGCAGTACTTC. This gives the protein CASNEVSSYEQYF.

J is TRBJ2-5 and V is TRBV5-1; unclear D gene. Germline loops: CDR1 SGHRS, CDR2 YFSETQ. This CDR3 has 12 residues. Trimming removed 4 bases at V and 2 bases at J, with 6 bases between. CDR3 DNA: TGCGCCAGCAGCGCGTGGCAAGAGACCCAGTACTTC. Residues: CASSAWQETQYF.

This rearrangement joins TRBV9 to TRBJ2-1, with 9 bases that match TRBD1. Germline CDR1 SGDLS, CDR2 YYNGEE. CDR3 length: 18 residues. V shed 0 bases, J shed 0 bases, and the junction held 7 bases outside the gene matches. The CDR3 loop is CASSVGDRARYSYNEQFF. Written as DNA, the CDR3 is TGTGCCAGCAGCGTAGGGGACAGGGCCAGATACTCCTACAATGAGCAGTTCTTC. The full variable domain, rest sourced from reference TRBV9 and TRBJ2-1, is DSGVTQTPKHLITATGQRVTLRCSPRSGDLSVYWYQQSLDQGLQFLIQYYNGEERAKGNILERFSAQQFPDLHSELNLSSLELGDSALYFCASSVGDRARYSYNEQFFGPGTRLTVL.